This T cell receptor beta chain originates from a study of blood T cells in healthy people across ages. With a J-beta primer mix and a sample-barcoded 5' primer, a second PCR ran roughly 6 to 11 cycles. TCRdb re-called the 5' RACE reads through MiXCR, storing one row per CDR3 protein. The data contain around 1,000,000 distinct CDR3 sequences, approximately 26% of them singletons. This clonotype was seen only a few times. Its antigen is unknown. Study findings and constraints: Long-lived donors had more naive CD4+ cells and higher diversity than aged donors. Estimates based on one million T cells were treated as lower bounds.

With each sample, at least 6 micrograms of total RNA were extracted. Trimming at V came to 2 bases and at J to 3 bases, leaving 6 bases not matched to a gene. Germline V lookup: CDR1 MNHNS, CDR2 SASEGT. The CDR3 runs 15 residues. These data were likewise used in another study, on T cells of mothers and their children. From that study: With unrelated pairs as the comparison, related mother-child pairs had a slightly higher overlap that was not significant.

Sequenced input: blood. The receptor comes from a girl aged 2 to 10 in good health. The V call is TRBV6-1, the J call TRBJ2-5, with 7 bases aligning to TRBD1. The CDR3: CASSESDRVEETQYF. The DNA for the CDR3 is TGTGCCAGCAGTGAAAGCGACAGGGTGGAAGAGACCCAGTACTTC.